These T cell receptor beta chains were read from a single sample in a study of blood T cells in healthy people across ages. Each CDR3 protein is one row after TCRdb ran MiXCR on the 5' RACE reads. The sample has some 1.5 million distinct CDR3 sequences; less than 45% are singletons. The sample consisted of blood. The receptors here all came from a woman aged 18-29 years in good health. Each CDR3 is given with its conserved first and last residue. D genes are given only for firm matches. Not all rows give a size; the values are once, few, many and, for expanded clones, a class.

cdr3_length: 12; clone_size: once; d_call: .; j_call: TRBJ1-2; v_call: TRBV30; cdr3_aa: CAWSILRDGYTF; cdr3_nt: TGTGCCTGGAGTATCTTAAGGGATGGCTACACCTTC
cdr3_length: 13; clone_size: .; d_call: .; j_call: TRBJ2-1; v_call: TRBV29-1; cdr3_aa: CSVESDLYNEQFF; cdr3_nt: TGCAGCGTTGAATCAGACTTATACAATGAGCAGTTCTTC
cdr3_length: 15; clone_size: .; d_call: .; j_call: TRBJ1-2; v_call: TRBV5-1; cdr3_aa: CASSSSPGSNYGYTF; cdr3_nt: TGCGCCAGCAGCTCCTCCCCGGGGTCTAACTATGGCTACACCTTC
cdr3_length: 14; clone_size: .; d_call: .; j_call: TRBJ2-3; v_call: TRBV5-1; cdr3_aa: CASSLDIRLNTQYF; cdr3_nt: TGCGCCAGCAGCTTGGACATAAGATTAAATACGCAGTATTTT
cdr3_length: 15; clone_size: .; d_call: .; j_call: TRBJ1-5; v_call: TRBV20-1; cdr3_aa: CSARDGGPLNQPQHF; cdr3_nt: TGCAGTGCTAGAGATGGGGGGCCCCTCAATCAGCCCCAGCATTTT
cdr3_length: 19; clone_size: .; d_call: TRBD2; j_call: TRBJ2-1; v_call: TRBV6-5; cdr3_aa: CASSYRGLWEGEVLGEQFF; cdr3_nt: TGTGCCAGCAGTTACCGTGGCCTGTGGGAGGGAGAGGTTCTCGGTGAGCAGTTCTTC
cdr3_length: 14; clone_size: .; d_call: .; j_call: TRBJ2-2; v_call: TRBV12-3/TRBV12-4; cdr3_aa: CASSWRTGAGELFF; cdr3_nt: TGTGCCAGCAGCTGGAGAACCGGCGCCGGGGAGCTGTTTTTT
cdr3_length: 14; clone_size: .; d_call: .; j_call: TRBJ1-1; v_call: TRBV6-2/TRBV6-3; cdr3_aa: CASSYWGFDAEAFF; cdr3_nt: TGTGCCAGCAGTTACTGGGGGTTCGACGCTGAAGCTTTCTTT
cdr3_length: 18; clone_size: few; d_call: TRBD2; j_call: TRBJ2-4; v_call: TRBV9; cdr3_aa: CASSVGRERGLAKNIQYF; cdr3_nt: TGTGCCAGCAGCGTCGGGCGGGAGAGGGGTTTGGCCAAAAACATTCAGTACTTC
cdr3_length: 13; clone_size: .; d_call: .; j_call: TRBJ1-2; v_call: TRBV30; cdr3_aa: CAYRGLNNYGCTF; cdr3_nt: .
cdr3_length: 15; clone_size: few; d_call: .; j_call: TRBJ1-2; v_call: TRBV6-2/TRBV6-3; cdr3_aa: CASTSFSDKNYGYTF; cdr3_nt: TGTGCCAGCACCTCATTCTCGGACAAGAACTATGGCTACACCTTC
cdr3_length: 14; clone_size: .; d_call: .; j_call: TRBJ2-2; v_call: TRBV28; cdr3_aa: CASRPNPNTGELFF; cdr3_nt: TGTGCCAGCAGACCCAATCCGAACACCGGGGAGCTGTTTTTT
cdr3_length: 14; clone_size: .; d_call: .; j_call: TRBJ1-2; v_call: TRBV5-1; cdr3_aa: CASSLWSTDYGYTF; cdr3_nt: TGCGCCAGCAGCTTATGGTCAACGGACTATGGCTACACCTTC
cdr3_length: 13; clone_size: .; d_call: .; j_call: TRBJ1-2; v_call: TRBV12-3/TRBV12-4; cdr3_aa: CVSSPMGNYGYTF; cdr3_nt: TGTGTCAGCAGCCCGATGGGAAACTATGGCTACACCTTC
cdr3_length: 14; clone_size: .; d_call: .; j_call: TRBJ1-2; v_call: TRBV30; cdr3_aa: CAWSVAGSLYGYTF; cdr3_nt: TGTGCCTGGAGTGTAGCCGGCAGTCTATATGGCTACACCTTC
cdr3_length: 14; clone_size: .; d_call: TRBD1; j_call: TRBJ2-5; v_call: TRBV29-1; cdr3_aa: CSSLQGAGQETQYF; cdr3_nt: TGCAGCTCCTTACAGGGGGCGGGACAAGAGACCCAGTACTTC
cdr3_length: 14; clone_size: .; d_call: TRBD2; j_call: TRBJ2-5; v_call: TRBV2; cdr3_aa: CASSQGLVSETQYF; cdr3_nt: TGTGCCAGCAGCCAAGGACTAGTTTCCGAGACCCAGTACTTC
cdr3_length: 13; clone_size: .; d_call: .; j_call: TRBJ1-6; v_call: TRBV28; cdr3_aa: CASSSGLNSPLHF; cdr3_nt: TGTGCCAGCAGTTCAGGGTTGAATTCACCCCTCCACTTT
cdr3_length: 14; clone_size: .; d_call: TRBD1; j_call: TRBJ2-7; v_call: TRBV10-3; cdr3_aa: CAIQPGTGSYEQYF; cdr3_nt: TGTGCCATCCAGCCCGGGACAGGGTCCTACGAGCAGTACTTC
cdr3_length: 15; clone_size: .; d_call: .; j_call: TRBJ1-5; v_call: TRBV6-2/TRBV6-3; cdr3_aa: CASSYLDSLGQPQHF; cdr3_nt: TGTGCCAGCAGTTACCTAGACAGTCTGGGTCAGCCCCAGCATTTT
cdr3_length: 17; clone_size: few; d_call: .; j_call: TRBJ2-3; v_call: TRBV6-6; cdr3_aa: CASSPFRGAESTDTQYF; cdr3_nt: TGTGCCAGCAGTCCCTTCAGGGGAGCGGAAAGCACAGATACGCAGTATTTT
cdr3_length: 14; clone_size: .; d_call: .; j_call: TRBJ1-1; v_call: TRBV11-2; cdr3_aa: CASSLQGTFTEAFF; cdr3_nt: TGTGCCAGCAGCTTACAGGGGACATTCACTGAAGCTTTCTTT
cdr3_length: 16; clone_size: few; d_call: .; j_call: TRBJ1-4; v_call: TRBV5-1; cdr3_aa: CASSPSASATNEKLFF; cdr3_nt: TGCGCCAGCAGCCCGAGTGCCAGCGCAACTAATGAAAAACTGTTTTTT
cdr3_length: 13; clone_size: .; d_call: .; j_call: TRBJ2-1; v_call: TRBV19; cdr3_aa: CASSIEQWDEQFF; cdr3_nt: TGTGCCAGTAGTATAGAACAGTGGGATGAGCAGTTCTTC
cdr3_length: 16; clone_size: .; d_call: TRBD2; j_call: TRBJ2-7; v_call: TRBV28; cdr3_aa: CASRDSASGRVHEQYF; cdr3_nt: TGTGCCAGCCGGGACAGTGCCAGCGGGAGGGTGCACGAGCAGTACTTC
cdr3_length: 15; clone_size: .; d_call: .; j_call: TRBJ2-3; v_call: TRBV28; cdr3_aa: CASSPHSPGVSTQYF; cdr3_nt: TGTGCCAGCAGTCCCCATTCTCCCGGGGTAAGTACGCAGTATTTT
cdr3_length: 13; clone_size: .; d_call: .; j_call: TRBJ1-2; v_call: TRBV7-2; cdr3_aa: CASSVSKNYGYTF; cdr3_nt: TGTGCCAGCAGTGTTTCCAAGAACTATGGCTACACCTTC
cdr3_length: 17; clone_size: .; d_call: .; j_call: TRBJ1-6; v_call: TRBV4-3; cdr3_aa: CASSQDLRFRGNSPLHF; cdr3_nt: TGCGCCAGCAGCCAAGATTTAAGATTCAGGGGAAATTCACCCCTCCACTTT
cdr3_length: 15; clone_size: few; d_call: .; j_call: TRBJ1-1; v_call: TRBV6-5; cdr3_aa: CASSYSTAGNTEAFF; cdr3_nt: TGTGCCAGCAGTTACTCGACCGCCGGGAACACTGAAGCTTTCTTT
cdr3_length: 13; clone_size: .; d_call: .; j_call: TRBJ2-3; v_call: TRBV29-1; cdr3_aa: CSVPSRDTDTQYF; cdr3_nt: TGCAGCGTGCCTTCGAGGGACACAGATACGCAGTATTTT
cdr3_length: 15; clone_size: .; d_call: TRBD1; j_call: TRBJ2-7; v_call: TRBV12-3/TRBV12-4; cdr3_aa: CASSAWTGGTSEQYF; cdr3_nt: TGTGCCAGCAGTGCCTGGACAGGGGGCACCTCCGAGCAGTACTTC
cdr3_length: 15; clone_size: .; d_call: TRBD1; j_call: TRBJ1-5; v_call: TRBV24-1; cdr3_aa: CATSDSDRPNQPQHF; cdr3_nt: TGTGCCACCAGTGACTCGGACAGGCCAAATCAGCCCCAGCATTTT
cdr3_length: 12; clone_size: .; d_call: .; j_call: TRBJ2-1; v_call: TRBV5-4; cdr3_aa: CASSGPWNEQFF; cdr3_nt: TGTGCCAGCAGCGGACCTTGGAATGAGCAGTTCTTC
cdr3_length: 11; clone_size: few; d_call: .; j_call: TRBJ1-1; v_call: TRBV30; cdr3_aa: CAWSVMGEAFF; cdr3_nt: TGTGCCTGGAGTGTAATGGGGGAAGCTTTCTTT
cdr3_length: 15; clone_size: few; d_call: .; j_call: TRBJ2-1; v_call: TRBV20-1; cdr3_aa: CSATAGTLLYNEQFF; cdr3_nt: TGCAGTGCTACGGCAGGTACCCTCCTGTACAATGAGCAGTTCTTC
cdr3_length: 12; clone_size: few; d_call: TRBD2; j_call: TRBJ2-1; v_call: TRBV30; cdr3_aa: CAWSVLAAIQFF; cdr3_nt: TGTGCCTGGAGTGTACTAGCGGCCATACAGTTCTTC
cdr3_length: 15; clone_size: .; d_call: TRBD2; j_call: TRBJ2-1; v_call: TRBV3-1; cdr3_aa: CASSQAPAGVREQFF; cdr3_nt: TGTGCCAGCAGCCAAGCTCCCGCGGGGGTTAGGGAGCAGTTCTTC
cdr3_length: 15; clone_size: few; d_call: TRBD1; j_call: TRBJ2-1; v_call: TRBV20-1; cdr3_aa: CSAESGQGASNEQFF; cdr3_nt: TGCAGTGCCGAATCCGGACAGGGGGCCTCCAATGAGCAGTTCTTC
cdr3_length: 16; clone_size: .; d_call: .; j_call: TRBJ2-3; v_call: TRBV10-3; cdr3_aa: CAISRDSLASTDTQYF; cdr3_nt: TGTGCCATCAGTCGCGACAGCCTAGCTAGCACAGATACGCAGTATTTT
cdr3_length: 14; clone_size: .; d_call: .; j_call: TRBJ2-7; v_call: TRBV3-1; cdr3_aa: CASSQRGSDDEQYF; cdr3_nt: TGTGCCAGCAGCCAACGGGGAAGCGACGACGAGCAGTACTTC
cdr3_length: 16; clone_size: .; d_call: .; j_call: TRBJ1-4; v_call: TRBV7-2; cdr3_aa: CASSRTQATANEKLFF; cdr3_nt: TGTGCCAGCAGCCGTACACAGGCTACAGCTAATGAAAAACTGTTTTTT
cdr3_length: 17; clone_size: few; d_call: TRBD2; j_call: TRBJ2-1; v_call: TRBV7-9; cdr3_aa: CASSLLSGTRNGNEQFF; cdr3_nt: TGTGCCAGCAGCTTGTTATCGGGGACTAGAAATGGCAATGAGCAGTTCTTC
cdr3_length: 16; clone_size: .; d_call: TRBD1; j_call: TRBJ2-1; v_call: TRBV10-3; cdr3_aa: CAISGPQGATYNEQFF; cdr3_nt: TGTGCCATCAGTGGCCCACAGGGGGCCACCTACAATGAGCAGTTCTTC
cdr3_length: 14; clone_size: .; d_call: .; j_call: TRBJ2-1; v_call: TRBV27; cdr3_aa: CASSGLATIYEQFF; cdr3_nt: TGTGCCAGCAGTGGTCTAGCGACTATCTATGAGCAGTTCTTC
cdr3_length: 13; clone_size: few; d_call: .; j_call: TRBJ2-3; v_call: TRBV2; cdr3_aa: CASSEGRGDTQYF; cdr3_nt: TGTGCCAGCAGTGAGGGCCGAGGGGATACGCAGTATTTT
cdr3_length: 17; clone_size: .; d_call: TRBD2; j_call: TRBJ2-1; v_call: TRBV12-3/TRBV12-4; cdr3_aa: CAISSVAGGLGYNEQFF; cdr3_nt: TGTGCCATCAGTTCAGTAGCGGGGGGGTTGGGATACAATGAGCAGTTCTTC
cdr3_length: 15; clone_size: .; d_call: TRBD2; j_call: TRBJ2-3; v_call: TRBV20-1; cdr3_aa: CSARDSSGREDTQYF; cdr3_nt: TGCAGTGCTAGAGATTCTAGCGGGAGAGAGGATACGCAGTATTTT
cdr3_length: 13; clone_size: .; d_call: TRBD2; j_call: TRBJ2-1; v_call: TRBV9; cdr3_aa: CASSVASGSSQFF; cdr3_nt: TGTGCCAGCAGCGTAGCCAGCGGGAGCTCTCAGTTCTTC
cdr3_length: 15; clone_size: .; d_call: .; j_call: TRBJ1-1; v_call: TRBV27; cdr3_aa: CATYPVGTGHTEAFF; cdr3_nt: TGTGCCACCTATCCGGTAGGGACGGGCCACACTGAAGCTTTCTTT
cdr3_length: 16; clone_size: .; d_call: .; j_call: TRBJ2-3; v_call: TRBV3-1; cdr3_aa: CASSQRWGSATDTQYF; cdr3_nt: TGTGCCAGCAGCCAACGATGGGGTTCCGCCACAGATACGCAGTATTTT
cdr3_length: 15; clone_size: few; d_call: TRBD1; j_call: TRBJ2-7; v_call: TRBV12-5; cdr3_aa: CASAGTTGDPYEQYF; cdr3_nt: TGTGCTAGTGCGGGAACGACAGGGGATCCCTACGAGCAGTACTTC